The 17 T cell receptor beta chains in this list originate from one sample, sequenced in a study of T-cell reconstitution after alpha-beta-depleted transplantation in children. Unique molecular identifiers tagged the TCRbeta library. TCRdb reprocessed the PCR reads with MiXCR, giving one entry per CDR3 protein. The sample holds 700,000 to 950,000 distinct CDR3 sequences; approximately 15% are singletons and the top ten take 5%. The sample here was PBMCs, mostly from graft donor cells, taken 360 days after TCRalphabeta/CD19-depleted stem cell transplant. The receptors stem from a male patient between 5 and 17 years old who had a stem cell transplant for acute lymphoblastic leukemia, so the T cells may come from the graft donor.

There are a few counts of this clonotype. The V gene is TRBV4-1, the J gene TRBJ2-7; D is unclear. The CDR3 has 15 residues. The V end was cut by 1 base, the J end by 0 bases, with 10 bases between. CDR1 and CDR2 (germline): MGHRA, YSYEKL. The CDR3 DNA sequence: TGCGCCAGCAGCCAAGTCTCTGTTAGCTCCTACGAGCAGTACTTC. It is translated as CASSQVSVSSYEQYF.

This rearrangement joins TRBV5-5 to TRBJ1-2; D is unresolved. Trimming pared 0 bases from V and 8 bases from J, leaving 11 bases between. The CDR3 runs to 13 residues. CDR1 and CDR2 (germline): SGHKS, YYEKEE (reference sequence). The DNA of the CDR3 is TGTGCCAGCAGCTTGGTCCAGCCCAGCGGCTACACCTTC. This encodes CASSLVQPSGYTF. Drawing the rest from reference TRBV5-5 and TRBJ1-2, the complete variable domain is DAGVTQSPTHLIKTRGQQVTLRCSPISGHKSVSWYQQVLGQGPQFIFQYYEKEERGRGNFPDRFSARQFPNYSSELNVNALLLGDSALYLCASSLVQPSGYTFGSGTRLTVV.

DNA of the CDR3: TGCGCCAGCAGCCAAGGGGTACAGGGGCCCTTCTACGAGCAGTACTTC. Encoded protein: CASSQGVQGPFYEQYF. The chain recombines TRBV4-1 with TRBJ2-7; 7 positions match TRBD1. Germline V gene sequence: CDR1 MGHRA, CDR2 YSYEKL. The junction had 9 bases not matched to a gene; V was cut back by 1 base and J by 3 bases. This CDR3 comprises 16 residues.

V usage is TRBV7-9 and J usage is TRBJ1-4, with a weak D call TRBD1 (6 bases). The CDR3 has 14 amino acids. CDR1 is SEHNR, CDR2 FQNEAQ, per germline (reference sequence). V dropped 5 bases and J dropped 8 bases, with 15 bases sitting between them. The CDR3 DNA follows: TGTGCCAGCAGCCCCGGACAGCTAGACGAAAAACTGTTTTTT. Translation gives CASSPGQLDEKLFF. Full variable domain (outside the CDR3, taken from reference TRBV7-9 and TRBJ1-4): DTGVSQNPRHKITKRGQNVTFRCDPISEHNRLYWYRQTLGQGPEFLTYFQNEAQLEKSRLLSDRFSAERPKGSFSTLEIQRTEQGDSAMYLCASSPGQLDEKLFFGSGTQLSVL.

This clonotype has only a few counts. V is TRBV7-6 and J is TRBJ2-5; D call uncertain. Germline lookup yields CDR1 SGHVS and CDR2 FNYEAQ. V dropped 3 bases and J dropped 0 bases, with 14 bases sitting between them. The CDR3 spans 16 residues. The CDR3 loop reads CASSFKSLGYQETQYF. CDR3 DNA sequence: TGTGCCAGCAGCTTCAAGTCGCTAGGGTACCAAGAGACCCAGTACTTC. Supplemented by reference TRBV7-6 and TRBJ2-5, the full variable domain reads GAGVSQSPRYKVTKRGQDVALRCDPISGHVSLYWYRQALGQGPEFLTYFNYEAQQDKSGLPNDRFSAERPEGSISTLTIQRTEQRDSAMYRCASSFKSLGYQETQYFGPGTRLLVL.

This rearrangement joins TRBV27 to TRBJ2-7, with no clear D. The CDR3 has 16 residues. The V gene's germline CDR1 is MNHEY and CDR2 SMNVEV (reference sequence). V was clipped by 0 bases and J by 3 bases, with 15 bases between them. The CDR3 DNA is TGTGCCAGCAGTTTATCGGGTGGGGTGTTGCGCTACGAGCAGTACTTC. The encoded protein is CASSLSGGVLRYEQYF.

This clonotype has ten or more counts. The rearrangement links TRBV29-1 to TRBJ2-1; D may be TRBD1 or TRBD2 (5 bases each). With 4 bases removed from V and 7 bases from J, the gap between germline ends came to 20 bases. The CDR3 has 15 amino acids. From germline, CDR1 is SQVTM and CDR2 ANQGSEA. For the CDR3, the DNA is TGCAGCGTTGGGGGTTGTCCCGGGGCCAAAAATGAGCAGTTCTTC. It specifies CSVGGCPGAKNEQFF.

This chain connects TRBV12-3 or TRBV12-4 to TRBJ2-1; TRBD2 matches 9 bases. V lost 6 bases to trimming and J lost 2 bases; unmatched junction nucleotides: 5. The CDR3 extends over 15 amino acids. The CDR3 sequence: CASSIRTSAYNEQFF. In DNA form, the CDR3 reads TGTGCCAGCAGCATTAGGACTAGCGCCTACAATGAGCAGTTCTTC.

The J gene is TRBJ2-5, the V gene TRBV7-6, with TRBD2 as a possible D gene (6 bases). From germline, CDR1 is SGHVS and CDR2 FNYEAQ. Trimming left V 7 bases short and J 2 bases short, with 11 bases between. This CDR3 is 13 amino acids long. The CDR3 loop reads CASTAGRQETQYF. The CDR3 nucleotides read TGTGCCAGCACCGCGGGGCGGCAAGAGACCCAGTACTTC. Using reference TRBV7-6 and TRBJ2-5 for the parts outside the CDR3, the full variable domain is GAGVSQSPRYKVTKRGQDVALRCDPISGHVSLYWYRQALGQGPEFLTYFNYEAQQDKSGLPNDRFSAERPEGSISTLTIQRTEQRDSAMYRCASTAGRQETQYFGPGTRLLVL.

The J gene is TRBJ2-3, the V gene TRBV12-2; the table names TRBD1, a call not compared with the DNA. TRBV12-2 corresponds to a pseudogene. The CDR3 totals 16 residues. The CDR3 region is CASRFRDRHFTDTQYF. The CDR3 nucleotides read TGTGCAAGTCGCTTTCGCGACAGGCATTTCACAGATACGCAGTATTTT.

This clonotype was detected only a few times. The CDR3 DNA is TGCAGTGCTAGCAGCGGACTTATGAACACTGAAGCTTTCTTT. Protein: CSASSGLMNTEAFF. The rearrangement uses TRBV20-1 and TRBJ1-1, with unresolved D. The CDR3 sequence is 14 residues long. The germline V and J ends were trimmed by 3 bases and 0 bases, with 11 bases remaining between them. The germline gives CDR1 DFQATT, CDR2 SNEGSKA (reference sequence).

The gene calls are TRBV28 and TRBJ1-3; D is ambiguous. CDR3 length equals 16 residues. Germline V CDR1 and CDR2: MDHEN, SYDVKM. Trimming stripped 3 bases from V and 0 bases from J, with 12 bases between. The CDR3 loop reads CASSLAQPPSGNTIYF. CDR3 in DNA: TGTGCCAGCAGTTTGGCACAGCCCCCCTCTGGAAACACCATATATTTT.

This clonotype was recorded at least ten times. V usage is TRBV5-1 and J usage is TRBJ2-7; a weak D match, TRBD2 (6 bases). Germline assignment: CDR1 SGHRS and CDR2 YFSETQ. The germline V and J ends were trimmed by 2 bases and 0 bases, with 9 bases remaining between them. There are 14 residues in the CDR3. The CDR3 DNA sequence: TGCGCCAGCAGCTTACCCGGGGGCTCCTACGAGCAGTACTTC. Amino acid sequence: CASSLPGGSYEQYF. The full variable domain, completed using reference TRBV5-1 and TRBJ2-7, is KAGVTQTPRYLIKTRGQQVTLSCSPISGHRSVSWYQQTPGQGLQFLFEYFSETQRNKGNFPGRFSGRQFSNSRSEMNVSTLELGDSALYLCASSLPGGSYEQYFGPGTRLTVT.

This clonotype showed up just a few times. The CDR3 loop is CASSWTVGVNIQYF. In nucleotides, the CDR3 is TGCGCCAGCAGCTGGACAGTAGGGGTAAACATTCAGTACTTC. This chain uses TRBV5-1 with TRBJ2-4, with a possible D match to TRBD1 (6 bases). The V gene's germline CDR1 is SGHRS and CDR2 YFSETQ. The CDR3 sequence is 14 residues long. With 3 bases removed from V and 6 bases from J, the gap between germline ends came to 13 bases. The full variable domain, rest sourced from reference TRBV5-1 and TRBJ2-4, is KAGVTQTPRYLIKTRGQQVTLSCSPISGHRSVSWYQQTPGQGLQFLFEYFSETQRNKGNFPGRFSGRQFSNSRSEMNVSTLELGDSALYLCASSWTVGVNIQYFGAGTRLSVL.

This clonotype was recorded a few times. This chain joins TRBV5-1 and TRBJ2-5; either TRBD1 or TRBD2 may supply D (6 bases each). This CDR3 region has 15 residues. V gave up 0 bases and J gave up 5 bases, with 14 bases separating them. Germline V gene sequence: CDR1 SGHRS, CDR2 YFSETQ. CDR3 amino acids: CASSLEQGGWETQYF. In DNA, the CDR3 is TGCGCCAGCAGCTTGGAACAGGGAGGATGGGAGACCCAGTACTTC.

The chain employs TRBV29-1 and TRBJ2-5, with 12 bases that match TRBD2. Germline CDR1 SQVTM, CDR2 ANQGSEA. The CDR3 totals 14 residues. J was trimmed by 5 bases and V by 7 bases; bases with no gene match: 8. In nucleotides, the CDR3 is TGCAGCGCTCGGACTAGCGGGGCCCGGGAGACCCAGTACTTC. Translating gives CSARTSGARETQYF.

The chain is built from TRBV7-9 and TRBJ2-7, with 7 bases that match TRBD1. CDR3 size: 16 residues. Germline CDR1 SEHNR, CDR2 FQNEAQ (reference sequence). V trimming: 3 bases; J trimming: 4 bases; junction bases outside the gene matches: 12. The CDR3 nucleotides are TGTGCCAGCAGCTTTGGTCGGGGACAGAAAAAGTACGAGCAGTACTTC. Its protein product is CASSFGRGQKKYEQYF.